Below are 15 T cell receptor beta chains sequenced from a single sample in a study of blood T cell repertoires in COVID-19. TCRdb keeps only in-frame clones here, not all; method: immunoSEQ multiplex PCR. This table holds some 200,000 clones, about 85% found once. Sequenced material: peripheral blood. Receptors originate from a woman older than 75 with active or convalescent COVID-19.

This chain connects TRBV7-2 to TRBJ2-2; 7 nucleotides match TRBD1. V gave up 6 bases and J gave up 6 bases; unmatched junction bases: 7. The CDR3 sequence is 14 residues long. The germline V gene has CDR1 SGHTA and CDR2 FQGNSA. The CDR3 region has the DNA TGTGCCAGCAGTATCGACAGGGCCCCCGGGGAGCTGTTTTTT. Translation gives CASSIDRAPGELFF. The full variable domain, rest sourced from reference TRBV7-2 and TRBJ2-2, is GAGVSQSPSNKVTEKGKDVELRCDPISGHTALYWYRQSLGQGLEFLIYFQGNSAPDKSGLPSDRFSAERTGGSVSTLTIQRTQQEDSAVYLCASSIDRAPGELFFGEGSRLTVL.

This clone was detected once. CDR3 sequence reads: CASSWTGMDEQYF. In DNA form, the CDR3 reads TGCGCCAGCAGCTGGACAGGGATGGACGAGCAGTACTTC. The rearrangement links TRBV4-3 to TRBJ2-7, with 8 positions matching TRBD1. Unmatched junction bases numbered 5, after V lost 5 bases and J lost 5 bases. The CDR3 contains 13 residues. Looked up from germline, CDR1 is LGHNA and CDR2 is YSLEER.

This clone was counted once. The rearrangement links TRBV2 to TRBJ2-7, with 8 positions matching TRBD2. Germline CDR1 is SNHLY and CDR2 is FYNNEI. CDR3 length: 13 amino acids. V trimming: 10 bases; J trimming: 1 base; junction bases outside the gene matches: 6. The CDR3, as DNA: TGTGCCACCATAGCGGGAAAATCCTACGAGCAGTACTTC. Its protein is CATIAGKSYEQYF.

The rearrangement uses TRBV7-2 and TRBJ2-5, with TRBD2 identical over 10 bases. The germline V gene encodes CDR1 SGHTA and CDR2 FQGNSA. V gave up 1 base and J gave up 4 bases; unmatched junction bases: 9. The CDR3 totals 17 residues. CDR3 nucleotide sequence: TGTGCCAGCAGCTTAGTGGGAAGCGGGGGGGCCGGAGAGACCCAGTACTTC. This translates into CASSLVGSGGAGETQYF.

This clone was seen just once. The chain recombines TRBV6-5 with TRBJ2-7; the D gene is possibly TRBD1 (5 bases). The germline V gene encodes CDR1 MNHEY and CDR2 SVGAGI. There are 16 residues in the CDR3. Trimming pared 0 bases from V and 3 bases from J, leaving 15 bases between. The CDR3 is CASSYSRQTLIYEQYF. The CDR3 coding sequence is TGTGCCAGCAGTTACTCGCGACAGACTTTAATCTACGAGCAGTACTTC.

V and J are TRBV3-1 (or the pseudogene TRBV3-2) and TRBJ2-3, with D maybe TRBD2 (5 bases). Trimming took 1 base from V and 0 from J, leaving 5 bases between them. CDR1 and CDR2 from the germline V gene are LGHDT and YNNKEL (reference sequence). The CDR3 consists of 14 residues. The chain's CDR3 is CASSQASSTDTQYF. CDR3 nucleotides: TGTGCCAGCAGCCAAGCTAGCAGCACAGATACGCAGTATTTT.

The chain carries TRBV4-1 and TRBJ1-4, with TRBD1 as a possible D gene (5 bases). Germline values: CDR1 MGHRA, CDR2 YSYEKL. CDR3 length: 16 residues. Trimming cost V 6 bases and J 3 bases, with 17 bases left between them. The CDR3 bases are TGCGCCAGCAGTCTCCCCGTAGGGGCCGCTAATGAAAAACTGTTTTTT. The encoded protein is CASSLPVGAANEKLFF.

The CDR3 DNA sequence: TGTGCCAGCAGTTTGGGGCAGGGGAGCTCCTACAATGAGCAGTTCTTC. Encoded protein: CASSLGQGSSYNEQFF. The V call is TRBV27, the J call TRBJ2-1, with D possibly being TRBD1 (6 bases). Trimming took off 3 bases at V and 0 bases at J, with 12 bases between the two ends. There are 16 residues in the CDR3. The germline V gene encodes CDR1 MNHEY and CDR2 SMNVEV (reference sequence).

V and J are TRBV29-1 and TRBJ2-7; 7 bases are a match to TRBD2. This CDR3 is 14 amino acids long. The germline V gene encodes CDR1 SQVTM and CDR2 ANQGSEA. V lost 7 bases, J lost 1 base, and 10 bases stayed unmatched. The CDR3 DNA reads as TGCAGCGGGATGGGAGGGCCTAGTTCCTACGAGCAGTACTTC. Its translation is CSGMGGPSSYEQYF.

The chain employs TRBV5-1 and TRBJ2-4, with 8 bases fitting TRBD1. V gave up 5 bases and J gave up 5 bases; unmatched junction bases: 9. The CDR3 loop spans 15 amino acids. From germline, CDR1 is SGHRS and CDR2 YFSETQ. The CDR3 sequence: CASRPGQGPQNIQYF. DNA for the CDR3: TGCGCCAGCAGGCCCGGACAGGGACCCCAAAACATTCAGTACTTC.

The genes are TRBV15 and TRBJ2-7; TRBD1 agrees at 7 bases. V shed 1 base and J 12 bases; nucleotides not matched to a gene: 15. CDR3 length: 15 residues. CDR1 LNHNV and CDR2 YYDKDF come from the germline V gene (reference sequence). CDR3 amino acids: CATSRAGTESKRLYF. The DNA for the CDR3 is TGTGCCACCAGCAGAGCCGGGACAGAAAGTAAAAGATTGTACTTC.

V usage is TRBV5-1 and J usage is TRBJ1-3; D is possibly TRBD1 (6 bases). V was pared by 0 bases and J by 0 bases, with 10 bases between. The germline CDR1 and CDR2 sequences are SGHRS and YFSETQ. The CDR3 covers 16 residues. The CDR3 coding sequence is TGCGCCAGCAGCTTGGCGCAGGGGCTCTCTGGAAACACCATATATTTT. Translated, it gives CASSLAQGLSGNTIYF. Together with reference TRBV5-1 and TRBJ1-3, the CDR3 gives the full variable domain: KAGVTQTPRYLIKTRGQQVTLSCSPISGHRSVSWYQQTPGQGLQFLFEYFSETQRNKGNFPGRFSGRQFSNSRSEMNVSTLELGDSALYLCASSLAQGLSGNTIYFGEGSWLTVV.

The table lists this clone with a count of one. This sequence joins TRBV24-1 and TRBJ1-1; 7 positions match TRBD1. J gave up 1 base and V 3 bases, and 4 bases lay outside the gene matches. CDR3 length: 15 amino acids. Germline CDR1 reads KGHDR; CDR2 reads SFDVKD. The CDR3 DNA follows: TGTGCCACCAGTGATCCCAGGACAGGGAACACTGAAGCTTTCTTT. Protein sequence: CATSDPRTGNTEAFF.

This clone was detected ten times or more. The sample has other DNA sequences that encode this CDR3 too. The V gene is TRBV6-5, the J gene TRBJ1-1; D not certain. Germline V lookup: CDR1 MNHEY, CDR2 SVGAGI. Trimming stripped 8 bases from V and 5 bases from J, with 9 bases between. The CDR3 is 11 residues long. The DNA of the CDR3 is TGTGCCAGCCTGGGGAGTACTGAAGCTTTCTTT. Translation: CASLGSTEAFF.

The chain joins TRBV29-1 to TRBJ1-1, with D possibly TRBD1 on 5 matching bases. CDR1 SQVTM and CDR2 ANQGSEA come from the germline V gene. The CDR3 runs 14 residues. V was cut by 6 bases and J by 4 bases, with 18 bases left in between. The CDR3 nucleotides read TGCAGCGTAGCCGGGAGCAGGGTGATCACTGAAGCTTTCTTT. Its protein product is CSVAGSRVITEAFF.